This TCR beta chain was captured by sequencing in a study of CD8 T cells in Susac syndrome. Reverse transcription used about 0.45 to 1 ug RNA and random hexamers. TCRdb reprocessed the immunoSEQ multiplex PCR reads with MiXCR, giving one entry per CDR3 protein. The data show more than 110,000 distinct CDR3 sequences, approximately 95% seen once. This clonotype was observed a single time. The study sequenced TCR beta in blood CD8+ and CD4+ T cells. V was trimmed by 2 bases and J by 0 bases, leaving 10 bases between them. This CDR3 spans 15 amino acids. Germline CDR1 is SGHTA and CDR2 is FQGNSA. What was sequenced was CD4+ T cells from PBMCs. This receptor was identified in a human donor with Susac syndrome. The genes are TRBV7-2 and TRBJ1-2; D gene ambiguous. In DNA, the CDR3 is TGTGCCAGCAGCTTACACAGCAGAGCTAACTATGGCTACACCTTC. Amino acid sequence: CASSLHSRANYGYTF.